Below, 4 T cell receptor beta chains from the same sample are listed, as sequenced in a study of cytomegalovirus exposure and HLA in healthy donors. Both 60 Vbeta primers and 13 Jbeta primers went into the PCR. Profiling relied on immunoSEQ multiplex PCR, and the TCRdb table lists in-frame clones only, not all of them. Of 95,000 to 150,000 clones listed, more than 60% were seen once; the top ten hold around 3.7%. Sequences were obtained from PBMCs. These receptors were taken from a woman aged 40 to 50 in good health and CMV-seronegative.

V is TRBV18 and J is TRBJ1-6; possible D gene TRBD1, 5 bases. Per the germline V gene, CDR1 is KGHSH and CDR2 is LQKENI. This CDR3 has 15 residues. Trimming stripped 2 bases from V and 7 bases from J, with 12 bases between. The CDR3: CASSPGVNRNSPLHF. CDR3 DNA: TGTGCCAGCTCACCAGGGGTAAACAGGAATTCACCCCTCCACTTT.

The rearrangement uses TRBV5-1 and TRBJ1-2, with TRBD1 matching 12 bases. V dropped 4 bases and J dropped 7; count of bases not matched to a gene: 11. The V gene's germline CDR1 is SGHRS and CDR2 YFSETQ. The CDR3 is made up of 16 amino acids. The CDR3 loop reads CASSLGPGQGASGYTF. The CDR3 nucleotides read TGCGCCAGCAGCCTTGGGCCGGGACAGGGGGCTTCTGGCTACACCTTC.

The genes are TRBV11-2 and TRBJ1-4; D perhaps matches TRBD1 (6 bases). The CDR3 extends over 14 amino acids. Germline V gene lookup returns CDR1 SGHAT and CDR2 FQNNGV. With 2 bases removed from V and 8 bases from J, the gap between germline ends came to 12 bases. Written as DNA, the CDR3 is TGTGCCAGCAGCTTACGGGGGCGGGGGGAAAAACTGTTTTTT. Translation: CASSLRGRGEKLFF.

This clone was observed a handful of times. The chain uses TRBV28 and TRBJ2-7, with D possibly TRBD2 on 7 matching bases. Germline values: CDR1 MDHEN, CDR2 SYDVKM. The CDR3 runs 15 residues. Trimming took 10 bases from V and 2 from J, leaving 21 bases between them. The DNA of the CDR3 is TGTGCCATCAATGGGGGGGGCGGCTCTACCTACGAGCAGTACTTC. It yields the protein CAINGGGGSTYEQYF.